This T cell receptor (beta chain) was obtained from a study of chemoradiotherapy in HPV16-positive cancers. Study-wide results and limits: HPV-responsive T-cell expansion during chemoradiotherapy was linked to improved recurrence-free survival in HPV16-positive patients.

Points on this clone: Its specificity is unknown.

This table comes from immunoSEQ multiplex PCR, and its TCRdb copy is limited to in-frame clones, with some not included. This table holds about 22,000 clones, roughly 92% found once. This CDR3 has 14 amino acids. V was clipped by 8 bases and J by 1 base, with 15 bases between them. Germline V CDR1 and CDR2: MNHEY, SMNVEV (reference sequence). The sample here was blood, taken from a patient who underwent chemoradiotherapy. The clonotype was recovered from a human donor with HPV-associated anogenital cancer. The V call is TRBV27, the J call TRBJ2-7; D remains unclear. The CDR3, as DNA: TGTGCCAGCGGTACGCGGCCCGGATCCTACGAGCAGTACTTC. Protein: CASGTRPGSYEQYF.